This T cell receptor beta chain was identified in a study of blood T cell repertoires in COVID-19 (TCRdb year 2020). About the study as a whole: Samples covering the acute and convalescent phases of COVID-19 were provided by collaborators in the United States, Italy and Spain. A de-identified subject ID, COVID-19 status, age in years and sex were almost always included in the sample metadata. Where available, HLA class I and class II types were taken from metadata supplied by the sample provider and were not determined by assay-based typing. The material from the prospective study consisted of cDNA or gDNA derived from T cells, B-cell-depleted T cells, or PBMCs. Samples were obtained from the ongoing ImmuneRACE study (first 160 participants) and from about 1,300 subjects provided by 6 global collaborators. The repertoires were released in a freely available public database intended as a resource for research on the immune response to SARS-CoV-2. Subjects who had been exposed to COVID-19, were actively infected with it, or had recovered from it provided the deeply sampled blood TCRbeta repertoires that made up the dataset. The paper's findings and limits, for the study overall: The amount of clinical and demographic metadata varied by source and participant and was provided uncurated.

Participants in the prospective study were aged 18 to 89 years, lived in 24 United States geographic areas, and enrolled through a virtual design. To assign participants to cohorts, the prospective study relied on clinical history that participants themselves reported in a screening survey and a study questionnaire. Recovered participants in ImmuneRACE Cohort 3 were defined as having two consecutive negative NP/OP PCR tests, clearance from a healthcare professional, or resolution of symptoms. Each participant in the prospective study had whole blood, serum and a nasopharyngeal or oropharyngeal swab collected by mobile phlebotomists. Over an approximately two-month period, participants in the prospective study had the option of providing additional blood draws and questionnaires. Before DNA extraction, blood samples from the prospective study were shipped at room temperature or frozen. TCRbeta CDR3 regions were amplified from genomic DNA using the immunoSEQ Assay, a bias-controlled multiplex PCR. Concerning the study's data processing: The number of nucleated cells in each sample was estimated from the amplification of reference gene primers within the assay. To quantify the absolute abundance of each unique TCRbeta CDR3 rearrangement, sequence reads were collapsed and filtered. Productive Simpson clonality was computed per sample as the square root of Simpson's diversity index over productive rearrangements. This immuneACCESS table, as held by TCRdb, lists in-frame sequences with V and J called but not all clones. Of the missing ones, under half trace to an unresolved V gene in checked studies; the others have no known cause. The V and J calls and clone size are taken from that table; D and trimming were inferred from the DNA. A total of roughly 330,000 clones appear in this sample, about 90% of them only once. Of the sample, 5.3% falls within the top ten clones.

The CDR1 and CDR2 encoded by the germline V gene are SGHRS and YFSETQ. The CDR3 measures 16 amino acids from cysteine to phenylalanine. Only CDR3 DNA is held: 48 bases, read in frame from base 1. The junction shows trimming of 0 bases on V and 6 bases on J, plus 18 bases between the germline ends. On this clone itself: There is no known antigen for this receptor. No base qualities exist here, and no much larger clone lies one base off it.

The source material was PBMCs or T cells enriched from blood (not recorded which). The TCR sequence derives from a woman aged 25 to 39 who had recovered from COVID-19. Here the chain combines TRBV5-1 and TRBJ1-1; the D segment cannot be called with confidence. The DNA is TGCGCCAGCAGCTTGGAAGGCGGCCTTGGCGGCGCTGAAGCTTTCTTT. Its protein product is CASSLEGGLGGAEAFF.